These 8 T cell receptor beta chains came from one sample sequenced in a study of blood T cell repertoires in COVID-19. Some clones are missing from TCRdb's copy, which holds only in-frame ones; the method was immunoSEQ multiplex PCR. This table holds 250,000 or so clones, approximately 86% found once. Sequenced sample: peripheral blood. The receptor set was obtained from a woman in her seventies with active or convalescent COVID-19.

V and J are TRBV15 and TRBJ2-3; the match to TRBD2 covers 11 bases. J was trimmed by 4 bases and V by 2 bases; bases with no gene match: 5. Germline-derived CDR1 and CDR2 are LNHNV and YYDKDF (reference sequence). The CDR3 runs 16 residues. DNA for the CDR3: TGTGCCACCAGCAGATCGGTAGCGGGGGGGGCAGATACGCAGTATTTT. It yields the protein CATSRSVAGGADTQYF. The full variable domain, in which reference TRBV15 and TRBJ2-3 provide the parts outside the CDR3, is DAMVIQNPRYQVTQFGKPVTLSCSQTLNHNVMYWYQQKSSQAPKLLFHYYDKDFNNEADTPDNFQSRRPNTSFCFLDIRSPGLGDTAMYLCATSRSVAGGADTQYFGPGTRLTVL.

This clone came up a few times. CDR3 loop: CASRDRAHEKLFF. The CDR3 DNA sequence: TGTGCCAGCCGAGACAGGGCCCATGAAAAACTGTTTTTT. The V gene is TRBV19, the J gene TRBJ1-4; 7 bases match TRBD1. The CDR3 covers 13 residues. The V gene end was trimmed by 9 bases and the J gene end by 6 bases; junction bases not matched to a gene: 7. Germline V gene sequence: CDR1 LNHDA, CDR2 SQIVND (reference sequence).

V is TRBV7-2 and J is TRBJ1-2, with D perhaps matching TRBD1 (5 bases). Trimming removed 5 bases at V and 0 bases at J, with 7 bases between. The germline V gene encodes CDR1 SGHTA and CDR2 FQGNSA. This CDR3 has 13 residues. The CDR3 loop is CASSAGANYGYTF. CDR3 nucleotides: TGTGCCAGCAGCGCGGGGGCTAACTATGGCTACACCTTC.

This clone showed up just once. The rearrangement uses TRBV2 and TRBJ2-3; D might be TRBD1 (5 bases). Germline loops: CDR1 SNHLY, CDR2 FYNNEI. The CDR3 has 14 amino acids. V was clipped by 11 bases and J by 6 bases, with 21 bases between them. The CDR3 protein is CASERGRPGDTQYF. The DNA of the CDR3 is TGTGCCTCCGAAAGGGGAAGGCCGGGTGATACGCAGTATTTT. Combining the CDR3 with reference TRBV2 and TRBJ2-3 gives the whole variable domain EPEVTQTPSHQVTQMGQEVILRCVPISNHLYFYWYRQILGQKVEFLVSFYNNEISEKSEIFDDQFSVERPDGSNFTLKIRSTKLEDSAMYFCASERGRPGDTQYFGPGTRLTVL.

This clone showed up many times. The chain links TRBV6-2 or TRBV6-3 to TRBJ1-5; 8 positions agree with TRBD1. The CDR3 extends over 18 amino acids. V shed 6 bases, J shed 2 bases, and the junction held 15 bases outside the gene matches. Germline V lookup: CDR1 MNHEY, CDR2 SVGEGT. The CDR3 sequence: CASSAYPQGANGNQPQHF. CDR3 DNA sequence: TGTGCCAGCAGCGCCTACCCCCAGGGGGCGAACGGCAATCAGCCCCAGCATTTT.

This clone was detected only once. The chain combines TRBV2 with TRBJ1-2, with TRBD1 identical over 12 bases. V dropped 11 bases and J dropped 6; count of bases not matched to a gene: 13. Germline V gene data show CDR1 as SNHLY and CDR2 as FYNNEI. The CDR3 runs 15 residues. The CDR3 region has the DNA TGTGCCTCCTCCCGGGACAGGGGGCGAGGAGATGGCTACACCTTC. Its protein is CASSRDRGRGDGYTF.

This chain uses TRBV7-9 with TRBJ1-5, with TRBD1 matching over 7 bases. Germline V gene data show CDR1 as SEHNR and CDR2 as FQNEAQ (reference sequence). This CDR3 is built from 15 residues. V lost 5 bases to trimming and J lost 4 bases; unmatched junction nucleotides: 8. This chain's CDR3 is CASSRDRVGNQPQHF. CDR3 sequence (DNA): TGTGCCAGCAGCCGCGACAGGGTAGGGAATCAGCCCCAGCATTTT.

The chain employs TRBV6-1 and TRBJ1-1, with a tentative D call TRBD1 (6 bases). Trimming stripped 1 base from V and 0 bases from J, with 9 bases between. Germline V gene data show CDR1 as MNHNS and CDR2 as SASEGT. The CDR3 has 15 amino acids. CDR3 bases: TGTGCCAGCAGTGAAGACAGGGCTATGAACACTGAAGCTTTCTTT. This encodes CASSEDRAMNTEAFF.